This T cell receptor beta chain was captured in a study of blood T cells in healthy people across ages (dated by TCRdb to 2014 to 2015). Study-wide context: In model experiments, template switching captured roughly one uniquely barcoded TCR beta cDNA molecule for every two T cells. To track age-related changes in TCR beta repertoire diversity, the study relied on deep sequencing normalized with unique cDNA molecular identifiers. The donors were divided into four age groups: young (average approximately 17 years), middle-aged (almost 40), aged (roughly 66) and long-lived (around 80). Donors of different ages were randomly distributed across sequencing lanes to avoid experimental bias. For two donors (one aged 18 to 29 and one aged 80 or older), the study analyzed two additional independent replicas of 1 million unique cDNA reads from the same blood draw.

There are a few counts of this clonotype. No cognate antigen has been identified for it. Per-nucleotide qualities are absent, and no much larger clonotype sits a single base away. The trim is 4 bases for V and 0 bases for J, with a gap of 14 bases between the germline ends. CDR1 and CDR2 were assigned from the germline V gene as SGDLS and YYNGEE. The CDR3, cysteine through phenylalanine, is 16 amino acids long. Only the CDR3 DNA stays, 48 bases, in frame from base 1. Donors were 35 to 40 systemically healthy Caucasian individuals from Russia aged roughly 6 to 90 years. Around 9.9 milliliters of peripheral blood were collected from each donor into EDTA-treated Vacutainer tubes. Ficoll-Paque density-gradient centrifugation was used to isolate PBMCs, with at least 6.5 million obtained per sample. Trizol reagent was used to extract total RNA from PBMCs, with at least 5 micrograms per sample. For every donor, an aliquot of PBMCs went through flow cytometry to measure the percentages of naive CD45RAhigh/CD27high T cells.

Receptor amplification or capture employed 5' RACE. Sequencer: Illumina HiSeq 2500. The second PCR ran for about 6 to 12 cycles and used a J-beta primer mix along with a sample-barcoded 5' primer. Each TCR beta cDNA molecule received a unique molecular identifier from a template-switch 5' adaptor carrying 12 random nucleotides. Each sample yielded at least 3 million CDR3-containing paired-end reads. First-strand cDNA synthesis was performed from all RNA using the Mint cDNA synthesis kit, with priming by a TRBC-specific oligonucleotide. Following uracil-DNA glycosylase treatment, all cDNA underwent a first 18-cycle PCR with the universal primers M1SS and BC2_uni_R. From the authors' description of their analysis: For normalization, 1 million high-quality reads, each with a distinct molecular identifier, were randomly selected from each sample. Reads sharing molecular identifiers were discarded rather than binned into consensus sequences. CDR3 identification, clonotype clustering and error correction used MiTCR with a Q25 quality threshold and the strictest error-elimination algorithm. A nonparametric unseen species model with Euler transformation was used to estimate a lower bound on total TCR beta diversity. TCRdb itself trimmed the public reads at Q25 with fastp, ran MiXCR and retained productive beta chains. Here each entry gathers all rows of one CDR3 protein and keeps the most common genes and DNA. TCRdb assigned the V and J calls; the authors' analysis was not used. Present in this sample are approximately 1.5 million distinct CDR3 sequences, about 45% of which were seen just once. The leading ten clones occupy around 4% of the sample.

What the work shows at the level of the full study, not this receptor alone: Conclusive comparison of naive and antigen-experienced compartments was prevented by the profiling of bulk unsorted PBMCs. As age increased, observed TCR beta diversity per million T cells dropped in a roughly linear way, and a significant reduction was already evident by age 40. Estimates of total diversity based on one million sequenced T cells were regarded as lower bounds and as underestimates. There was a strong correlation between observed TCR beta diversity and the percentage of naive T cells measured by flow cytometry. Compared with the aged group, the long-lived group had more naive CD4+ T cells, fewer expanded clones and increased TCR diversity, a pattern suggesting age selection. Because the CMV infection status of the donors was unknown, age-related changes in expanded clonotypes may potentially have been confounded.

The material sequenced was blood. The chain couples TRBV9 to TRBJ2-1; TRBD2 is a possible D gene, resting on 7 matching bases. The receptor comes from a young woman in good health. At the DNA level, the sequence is TGTGCCAGCAGCAAGGGGGGGATCAGCTCCTACAATGAGCAGTTCTTC. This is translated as CASSKGGISSYNEQFF.